A selection of T cell receptor beta chains follows, all from one sample in a study of blood T cell repertoires in COVID-19. Assay used: immunoSEQ multiplex PCR; TCRdb lists only in-frame clones, some missing. The sample has roughly 260,000 clones; roughly nine tenths are singletons. Sequenced input: PBMCs or T cells enriched from blood (not recorded which). Source of these receptors: a human donor in a cohort exposed to, infected with or recovered from COVID-19 (not recorded which). The donor label of this sample is uncertain. The CDR3 runs from the conserved cysteine through the conserved F or W. Fields, in order: V gene, clone size, J gene, D gene, CDR3 protein, CDR3 DNA. D genes are given only for firm matches. Only some rows state a clone size, as once, few, many or a class for expanded clones.

TRBV7-2	-	TRBJ2-7	-	CASTHRGSYEQYF	TGTGCCAGCACCCATCGGGGCTCCTACGAGCAGTACTTC
TRBV9	-	TRBJ1-3	-	CASSVVAGSDTIYF	TGTGCCAGCAGCGTAGTTGCAGGGTCGGACACCATATATTTT
TRBV7-9	-	TRBJ1-1	TRBD1	CASSQYRGPRGWAFF	TGTGCCAGCAGCCAATACAGGGGGCCGAGGGGGTGGGCTTTCTTT
TRBV11-2	-	TRBJ2-1	TRBD2	CASSFVAGTLNNEQFF	TGTGCCAGCAGCTTCGTAGCGGGGACCCTCAACAATGAGCAGTTCTTC
TRBV4-1	-	TRBJ2-7	TRBD1	CASSHDTLQTGGSSYEQYF	TGCGCCAGCAGCCACGATACTCTCCAGACAGGGGGCAGCTCCTACGAGCAGTACTTC
TRBV18	once	TRBJ1-2	-	CASSPVPGQRTYGYTF	TGTGCCAGCTCACCAGTCCCCGGACAGCGTACTTATGGCTACACCTTC
TRBV7-3	-	TRBJ2-7	-	CASSLDSAVLYEQYF	TGTGCCAGCAGCTTAGATTCGGCGGTCCTCTACGAGCAGTACTTC
TRBV30	-	TRBJ2-3	TRBD2	CAWSQGTSGSTTDTQYF	TGTGCCTGGAGCCAAGGGACTAGCGGTTCCACCACAGATACGCAGTATTTT
TRBV4-1	-	TRBJ2-3	-	CASSLLGMSTDTQYF	TGCGCCAGCAGCCTCCTGGGCATGAGCACAGATACGCAGTATTTT
TRBV14	-	TRBJ2-7	-	CASSQGTTSGQYF	TGTGCCAGCAGCCAAGGAACAACCTCAGGGCAGTACTTC
TRBV18	-	TRBJ2-6	-	CASSTTSGLGSGANVLTF	TGTGCCAGCTCAACCACCTCGGGGTTGGGCTCTGGGGCCAACGTCCTGACTTTC
TRBV7-9	once	TRBJ1-2	TRBD1	CAVETGVSDYGYTF	TGTGCAGTCGAGACAGGGGTGTCGGACTATGGCTACACCTTC
TRBV3-1/TRBV3-2	-	TRBJ2-7	-	CASSQVGALNEQYF	TGTGCCAGCAGCCAAGTGGGGGCGCTGAACGAGCAGTACTTC
TRBV6-6	-	TRBJ1-3	-	CASRNGGSSGNTIYF	TGTGCCAGCAGAAATGGGGGGAGCTCTGGAAACACCATATATTTT
TRBV6-5	-	TRBJ2-7	TRBD1	CASSYSSGTGTYEQYF	TGTGCCAGCAGTTACTCGAGTGGGACAGGCACCTACGAGCAGTACTTC
TRBV7-9	-	TRBJ1-1	TRBD1	CASSRGTGGPEAFF	TGTGCCAGCAGCCGCGGGACAGGGGGGCCTGAAGCTTTCTTT
TRBV27	-	TRBJ2-5	-	CASSLVRGETQYF	TGTGCCAGCAGTTTAGTCCGGGGGGAGACCCAGTACTTC
TRBV2	-	TRBJ2-5	-	CASRQNLAQETQYF	TGTGCCAGCAGGCAAAATCTAGCGCAAGAGACCCAGTACTTC
TRBV7-6	-	TRBJ2-3	TRBD2	CASSLSAGGSTDTQYF	TGTGCCAGCAGCCTAAGTGCGGGGGGGAGCACAGATACGCAGTATTTT
TRBV2	-	TRBJ1-1	TRBD1	CASSSGQGYGEAFF	TGTGCCAGCAGTTCGGGACAGGGATATGGTGAAGCTTTCTTT
TRBV6-1	-	TRBJ2-7	-	CASSGAKGFKLDEQYF	TGTGCCAGCAGTGGGGCTAAGGGGTTTAAACTCGACGAGCAGTACTTC
TRBV3-1/TRBV3-2	-	TRBJ1-4	TRBD1	CASSLQGSYEKLFF	TGTGCCAGCAGCCTACAGGGGAGCTATGAAAAACTGTTTTTT
TRBV9	-	TRBJ1-5	-	CASSATGGSNQPQHF	TGTGCCAGCAGCGCGACCGGGGGGAGCAATCAGCCCCAGCATTTT
TRBV12-3/TRBV12-4	-	TRBJ1-1	-	CASSLGEGAEAFF	TGTGCCAGCAGTTTAGGTGAGGGGGCTGAAGCTTTCTTT
TRBV14	-	TRBJ2-3	TRBD2	CASSQDGAGVTDTQYF	TGTGCCAGCAGCCAAGACGGTGCGGGAGTCACAGATACGCAGTATTTT
TRBV5-4	-	TRBJ2-1	-	CASSFRGSEQFF	TGTGCCAGCAGCTTCCGGGGTAGTGAGCAGTTCTTC
TRBV19	-	TRBJ2-5	TRBD2	CASSGGGLETQYF	TGTGCCAGTAGCGGGGGGGGTCTAGAGACCCAGTACTTC
TRBV27	-	TRBJ1-2	-	CASSPQGRRGYTF	TGTGCCAGCAGTCCTCAGGGGCGTCGGGGCTACACCTTC
TRBV7-8	-	TRBJ1-5	-	CASSTRGSQPQHF	TGTGCCAGCAGCACCAGGGGAAGTCAGCCCCAGCATTTT
TRBV7-2	-	TRBJ1-1	TRBD1	CASSLVRGETEAFF	TGTGCCAGCAGCTTAGTCAGGGGGGAAACTGAAGCTTTCTTT
TRBV10-3	-	TRBJ2-2	TRBD2	CAISVSSGTGELFF	TGTGCCATCAGTGTGTCTAGCGGGACCGGGGAGCTGTTTTTT
TRBV7-6	-	TRBJ1-5	TRBD1	CASSLGRGRNQPQHF	TGTGCCAGCAGCTTGGGCAGGGGGCGCAATCAGCCCCAGCATTTT
TRBV19	-	TRBJ1-6	TRBD1	CASSIQGTGNSPLHF	TGTGCCAGTAGTATCCAAGGGACAGGGAACTCACCCCTCCACTTT
TRBV11-3	-	TRBJ2-3	TRBD2	CASSSRGGDTQYF	TGTGCCAGCAGCTCCCGCGGGGGGGATACGCAGTATTTT
TRBV6-2/TRBV6-3	-	TRBJ1-2	-	CASSTLDRGKGYTF	TGTGCCAGCAGTACCCTGGACAGAGGGAAGGGCTACACCTTC
TRBV5-1	-	TRBJ1-1	-	CASSLAQTGTTEAFF	TGCGCCAGCAGCTTGGCCCAAACAGGCACCACTGAAGCTTTCTTT
TRBV4-1	-	TRBJ1-2	-	CASSQDNGVRHGGYTF	TGCGCCAGCAGCCAAGATAACGGGGTGAGACATGGTGGCTACACCTTC
TRBV10-2	-	TRBJ2-7	-	CASSESGPSEQYF	TGCGCCAGCAGTGAGTCGGGGCCTTCCGAGCAGTACTTC
TRBV4-2	-	TRBJ1-1	-	CASSQVRHGSGGTEAFF	TGTGCCAGCAGCCAAGTCAGGCATGGCTCGGGAGGAACTGAAGCTTTCTTT
TRBV14	-	TRBJ2-3	TRBD2	CASSPDAGVSLDTQYF	TGTGCCAGCAGCCCGGATGCGGGGGTTTCACTAGATACGCAGTATTTT